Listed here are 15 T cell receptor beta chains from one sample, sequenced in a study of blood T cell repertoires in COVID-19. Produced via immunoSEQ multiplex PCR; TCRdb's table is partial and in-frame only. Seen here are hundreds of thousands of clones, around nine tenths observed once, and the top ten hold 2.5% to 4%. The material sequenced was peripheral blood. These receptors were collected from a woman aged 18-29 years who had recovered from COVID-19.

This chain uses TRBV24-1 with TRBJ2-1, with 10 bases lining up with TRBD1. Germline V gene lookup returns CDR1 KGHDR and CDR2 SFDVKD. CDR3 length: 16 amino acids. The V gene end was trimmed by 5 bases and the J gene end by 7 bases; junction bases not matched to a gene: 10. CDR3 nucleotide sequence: TGTGCCACCAGTGTCATGAGGGGGACAGGGGATAATGAGCAGTTCTTC. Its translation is CATSVMRGTGDNEQFF.

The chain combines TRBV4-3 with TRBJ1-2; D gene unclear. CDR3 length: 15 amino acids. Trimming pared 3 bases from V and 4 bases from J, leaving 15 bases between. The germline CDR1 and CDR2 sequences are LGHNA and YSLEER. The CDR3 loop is CASSQADPRGYGYTF. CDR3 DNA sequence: TGCGCCAGCAGCCAGGCGGACCCACGGGGCTATGGCTACACCTTC.

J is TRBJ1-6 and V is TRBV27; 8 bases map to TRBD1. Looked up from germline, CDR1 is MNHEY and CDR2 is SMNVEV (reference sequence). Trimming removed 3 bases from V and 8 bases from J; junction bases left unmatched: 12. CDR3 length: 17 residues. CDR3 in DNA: TGTGCCAGCAGTTTCGGACAGGGAACCCGAAACTATTCACCCCTCCACTTT. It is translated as CASSFGQGTRNYSPLHF.

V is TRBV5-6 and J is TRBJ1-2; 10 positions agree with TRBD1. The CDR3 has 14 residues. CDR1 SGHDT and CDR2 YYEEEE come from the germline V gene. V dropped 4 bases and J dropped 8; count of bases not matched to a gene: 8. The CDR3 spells CASSVTGGERGYTF. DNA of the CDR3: TGTGCCAGCAGCGTGACAGGGGGCGAGAGAGGCTACACCTTC.

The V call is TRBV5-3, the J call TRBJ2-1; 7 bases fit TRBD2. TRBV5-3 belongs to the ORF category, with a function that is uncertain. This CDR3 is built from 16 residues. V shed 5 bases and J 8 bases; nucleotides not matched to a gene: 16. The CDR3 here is CARRPLVCGRRDEQFF. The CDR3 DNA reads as TGTGCCAGAAGGCCTCTGGTTTGCGGGAGAAGGGATGAGCAGTTCTTC.

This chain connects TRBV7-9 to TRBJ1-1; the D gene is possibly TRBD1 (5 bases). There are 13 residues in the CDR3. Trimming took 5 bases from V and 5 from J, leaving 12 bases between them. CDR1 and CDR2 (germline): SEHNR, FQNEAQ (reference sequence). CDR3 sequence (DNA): TGTGCCAGCAGCCTCGGAGGGGAGACTGAAGCTTTCTTT. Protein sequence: CASSLGGETEAFF.

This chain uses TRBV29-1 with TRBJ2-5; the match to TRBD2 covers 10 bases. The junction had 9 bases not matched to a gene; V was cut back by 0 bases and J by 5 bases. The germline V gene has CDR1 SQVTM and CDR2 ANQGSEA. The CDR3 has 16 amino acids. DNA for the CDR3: TGCAGCGTTGAAGATTCGGCTAGCGGGAGTCTTGAGACCCAGTACTTC. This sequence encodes CSVEDSASGSLETQYF.

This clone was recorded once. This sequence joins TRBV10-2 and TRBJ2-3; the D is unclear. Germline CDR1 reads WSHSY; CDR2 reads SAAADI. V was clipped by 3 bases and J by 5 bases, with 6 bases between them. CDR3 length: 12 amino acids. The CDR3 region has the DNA TGCGCCAGCAGTGACTATATAGATACGCAGTATTTT. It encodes CASSDYIDTQYF.

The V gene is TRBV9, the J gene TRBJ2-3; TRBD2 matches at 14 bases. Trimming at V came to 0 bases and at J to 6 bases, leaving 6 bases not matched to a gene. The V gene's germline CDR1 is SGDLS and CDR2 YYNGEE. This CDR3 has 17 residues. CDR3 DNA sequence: TGTGCCAGCAGCGTAGGACTAGCGGGAGGGTCACCGGATACGCAGTATTTT. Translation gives CASSVGLAGGSPDTQYF.

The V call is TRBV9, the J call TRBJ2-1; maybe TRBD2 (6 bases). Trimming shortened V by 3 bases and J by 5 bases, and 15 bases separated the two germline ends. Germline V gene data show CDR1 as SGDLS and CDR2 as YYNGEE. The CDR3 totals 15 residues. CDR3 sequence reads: CASSAQPGSHNEQFF. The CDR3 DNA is TGTGCCAGCAGCGCCCAGCCCGGGAGCCACAATGAGCAGTTCTTC.

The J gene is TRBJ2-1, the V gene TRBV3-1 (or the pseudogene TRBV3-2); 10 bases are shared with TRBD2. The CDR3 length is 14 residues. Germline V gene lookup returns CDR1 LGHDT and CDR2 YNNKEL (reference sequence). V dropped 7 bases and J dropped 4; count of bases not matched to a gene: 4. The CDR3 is CASTLAGAYNEQFF. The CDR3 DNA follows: TGTGCCAGCACCCTAGCGGGAGCGTACAATGAGCAGTTCTTC.

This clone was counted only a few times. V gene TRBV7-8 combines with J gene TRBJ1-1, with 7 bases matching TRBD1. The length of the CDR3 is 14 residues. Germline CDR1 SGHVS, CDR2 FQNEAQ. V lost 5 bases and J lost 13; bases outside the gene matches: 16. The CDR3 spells CASSIPGQPSGGFF. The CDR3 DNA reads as TGTGCCAGCAGCATTCCGGGACAGCCTAGTGGGGGTTTCTTT. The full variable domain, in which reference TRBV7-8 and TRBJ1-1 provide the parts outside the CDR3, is GAGVSQSPRYKVAKRGQDVALRCDPISGHVSLFWYQQALGQGPEFLTYFQNEAQLDKSGLPSDRFFAERPEGSVSTLKIQRTQQEDSAVYLCASSIPGQPSGGFFGQGTRLTVV.

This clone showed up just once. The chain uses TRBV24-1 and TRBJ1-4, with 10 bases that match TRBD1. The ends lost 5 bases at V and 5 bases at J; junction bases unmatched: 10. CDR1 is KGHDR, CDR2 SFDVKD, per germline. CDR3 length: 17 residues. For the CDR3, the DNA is TGTGCCACCAGTGTAGTGGGACAGGGGCCCGGGAATGAAAAACTGTTTTTT. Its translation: CATSVVGQGPGNEKLFF.

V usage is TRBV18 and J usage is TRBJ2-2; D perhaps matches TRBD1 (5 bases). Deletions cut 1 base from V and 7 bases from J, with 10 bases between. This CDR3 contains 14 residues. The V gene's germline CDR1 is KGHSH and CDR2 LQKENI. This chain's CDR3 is CASSPQGPDGELFF. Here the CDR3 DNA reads TGTGCCAGCTCACCACAGGGGCCTGACGGGGAGCTGTTTTTT.

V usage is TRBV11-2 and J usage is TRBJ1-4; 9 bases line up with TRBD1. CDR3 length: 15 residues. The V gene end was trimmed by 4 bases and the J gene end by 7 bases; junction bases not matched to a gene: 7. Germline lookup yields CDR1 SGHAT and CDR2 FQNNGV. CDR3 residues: CASSSTGGKSEKLFF. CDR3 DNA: TGTGCCAGCAGCTCCACAGGGGGCAAGAGTGAAAAACTGTTTTTT.